Listed below are T cell receptor beta chains from one sample, sequenced in a study of CD8+ T cells in alopecia areata. TCRdb's copy holds only in-frame clones and misses some; the assay was immunoSEQ multiplex PCR. The data contain 200,000 to 250,000 clones, under 70% of them singletons. The input for sequencing was CD4+ T cells sorted from blood, taken at week 4, from a patient treated with tofacitinib. The receptor source for this set is a human donor with alopecia areata. The CDR3 runs from the conserved cysteine through the conserved F or W. D genes are given only for firm matches. A clone size is listed for some rows: how often the clone was seen (once, few, many), or a class if it is expanded.

TRBD1 | TRBJ2-5 | TRBV18 | . | CASSSRQGRETQYF | TGTGCCAGCTCATCACGACAGGGACGAGAGACCCAGTACTTC
. | TRBJ2-5 | TRBV10-3 | . | CAISESSTGDQYF | TGTGCCATCAGTGAGTCATCTACCGGGGACCAGTACTTC
. | TRBJ1-2 | TRBV5-1 | . | CASSLEGRGYTF | TGCGCCAGCAGCTTGGAAGGGCGAGGCTACACCTTC
. | TRBJ1-2 | TRBV6-6 | few | CASRPPGETDGYTF | TGTGCCAGCAGACCTCCAGGGGAGACGGATGGCTACACCTTC
. | TRBJ2-5 | TRBV7-8 | once | CASGPGGQMKTQYF | TGTGCCAGCGGGCCGGGCGGACAGATGAAGACCCAGTACTTC
. | TRBJ1-2 | TRBV5-6 | . | CASSPDRNYGYTF | TGTGCCAGCAGCCCTGACAGGAACTATGGCTACACCTTC
. | TRBJ1-3 | TRBV6-5 | . | CASSRRGPGNTIYF | TGTGCCAGCAGCCGCAGGGGTCCTGGAAACACCATATATTTT
TRBD1 | TRBJ1-1 | TRBV9 | few | CASSGGQPNTEAFF | TGTGCCAGCAGCGGGGGACAGCCGAACACTGAAGCTTTCTTT
. | TRBJ1-4 | TRBV9 | few | CASSVGPGEKLFF | TGTGCCAGCAGCGTGGGGCCAGGAGAAAAACTGTTTTTT
. | TRBJ2-5 | TRBV29-1 | . | CSVVGGGETQYF | TGCAGCGTTGTGGGGGGCGGAGAGACCCAGTACTTC
TRBD1 | TRBJ2-2 | TRBV4-3 | . | CASSGQASNTGELFF | TGCGCCAGCAGCGGACAGGCTTCGAACACCGGGGAGCTGTTTTTT
. | TRBJ1-1 | TRBV30 | . | CASRNPSEAFF | TGTGCCTCTCGGAACCCCTCTGAAGCTTTCTTT
. | TRBJ2-4 | TRBV4-2 | . | CASSQDYKNIQYF | TGTGCCAGCAGCCAAGATTACAAAAACATTCAGTACTTC
. | TRBJ2-7 | TRBV30 | . | CAWSVGYEQYF | TGTGCCTGGAGTGTAGGGTACGAGCAGTACTTC
. | TRBJ2-3 | TRBV10-3 | . | CAISELRTPDTQYF | TGTGCCATCAGTGAACTTAGGACACCAGATACGCAGTATTTT
TRBD2 | TRBJ2-7 | TRBV28 | . | CASRSSGGPYEQYF | TGTGCCAGCAGGTCTAGCGGGGGTCCCTACGAGCAGTACTTC
. | TRBJ2-5 | TRBV7-2 | . | CASSLSRETQYF | TGTGCCAGCAGCTTGAGTCGAGAGACCCAGTACTTC
TRBD1 | TRBJ1-1 | TRBV10-3 | . | CATGQGNTEAFF | TGTGCCACAGGACAGGGGAACACTGAAGCTTTCTTT
. | TRBJ1-5 | TRBV6-1 | . | CASSSVRGSEPQHF | TGTGCCAGCAGTTCCGTCAGGGGAAGTGAGCCCCAGCATTTT
. | TRBJ2-5 | TRBV15 | . | CATSRGSGETQYF | TGTGCCACCAGCAGAGGAAGCGGGGAGACCCAGTACTTC
. | TRBJ1-5 | TRBV7-8 | . | CASSPVGRSNQPQHF | TGTGCCAGCAGCCCTGTGGGCCGGAGCAATCAGCCCCAGCATTTT
TRBD1 | TRBJ1-6 | TRBV2 | few | CASRAEAGGRGSPLHF | TGTGCCAGCAGGGCGGAGGCAGGGGGACGAGGGTCACCCCTCCACTTT
. | TRBJ1-1 | TRBV29-1 | . | CSVEQLTEAFF | TGCAGCGTTGAACAGCTTACTGAAGCTTTCTTT
. | TRBJ2-1 | TRBV5-4 | . | CASSLDTPAYNEQFF | TGTGCCAGCAGCTTGGATACCCCCGCCTACAATGAGCAGTTCTTC
. | TRBJ2-3 | TRBV29-1 | . | CSVGNNPDTQYF | TGCAGCGTTGGTAACAACCCAGATACGCAGTATTTT
. | TRBJ2-1 | TRBV9 | . | CASSVVMGIEQFF | TGTGCCAGCAGCGTAGTAATGGGGATCGAGCAGTTCTTC
. | TRBJ2-1 | TRBV2 | once | CASSKGVEQFF | TGTGCCAGCAGTAAAGGGGTGGAGCAGTTCTTC
. | TRBJ1-6 | TRBV10-3 | . | CATRWVANSPLHF | TGTGCCACAAGGTGGGTGGCCAATTCACCCCTCCACTTT
TRBD1 | TRBJ2-5 | TRBV13 | . | CASERDRGLREETQYF | TGTGCCAGCGAAAGGGACAGGGGCTTACGAGAAGAGACCCAGTACTTC